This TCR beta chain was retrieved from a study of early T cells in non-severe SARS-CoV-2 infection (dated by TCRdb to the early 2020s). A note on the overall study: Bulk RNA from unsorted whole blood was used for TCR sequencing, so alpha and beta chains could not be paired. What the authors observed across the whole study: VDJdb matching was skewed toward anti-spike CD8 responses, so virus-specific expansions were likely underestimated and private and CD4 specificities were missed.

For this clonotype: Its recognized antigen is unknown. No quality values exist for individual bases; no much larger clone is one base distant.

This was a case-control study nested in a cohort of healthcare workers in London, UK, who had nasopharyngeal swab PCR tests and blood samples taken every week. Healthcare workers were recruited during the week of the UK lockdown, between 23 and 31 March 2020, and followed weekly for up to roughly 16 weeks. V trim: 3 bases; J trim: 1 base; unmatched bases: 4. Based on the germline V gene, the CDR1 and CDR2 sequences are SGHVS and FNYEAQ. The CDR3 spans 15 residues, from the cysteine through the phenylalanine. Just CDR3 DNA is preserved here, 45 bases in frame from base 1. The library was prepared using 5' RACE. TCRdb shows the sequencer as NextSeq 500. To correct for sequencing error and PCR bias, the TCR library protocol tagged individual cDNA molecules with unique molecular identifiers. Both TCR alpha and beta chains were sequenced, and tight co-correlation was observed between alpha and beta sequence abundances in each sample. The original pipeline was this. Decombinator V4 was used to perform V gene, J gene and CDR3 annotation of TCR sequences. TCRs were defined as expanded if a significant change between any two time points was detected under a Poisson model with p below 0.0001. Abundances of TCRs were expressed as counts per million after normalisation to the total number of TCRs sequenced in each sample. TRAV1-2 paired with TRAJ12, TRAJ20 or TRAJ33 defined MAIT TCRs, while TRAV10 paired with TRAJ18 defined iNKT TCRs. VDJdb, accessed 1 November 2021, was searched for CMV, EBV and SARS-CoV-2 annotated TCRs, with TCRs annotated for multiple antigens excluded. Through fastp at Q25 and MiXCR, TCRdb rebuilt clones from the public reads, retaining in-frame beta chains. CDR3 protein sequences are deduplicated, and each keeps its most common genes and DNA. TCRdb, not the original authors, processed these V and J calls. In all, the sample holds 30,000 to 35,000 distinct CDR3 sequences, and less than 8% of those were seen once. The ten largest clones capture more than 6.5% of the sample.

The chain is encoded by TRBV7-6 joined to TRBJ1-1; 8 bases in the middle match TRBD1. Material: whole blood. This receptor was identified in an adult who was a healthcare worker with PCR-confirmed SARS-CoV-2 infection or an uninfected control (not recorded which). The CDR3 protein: CASSLSGTGNTEAFF. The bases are TGTGCCAGCAGCTTGTCCGGGACAGGGAACACTGAAGCTTTCTTT.